Sequencing of this TCR beta chain was carried out in a study of blood T cell repertoires in COVID-19. Libraries were prepared by immunoSEQ multiplex PCR; TCRdb keeps only in-frame clonotypes and omits some of them. The repertoire holds about 140,000 clones, with 75% to 85% as singletons. This CDR3 has 17 amino acids. Germline CDR1 reads LGHNA; CDR2 reads YNFKEQ. With 0 bases clipped from V and 0 bases from J, the junction kept 3 bases outside the gene matches. The J gene is TRBJ2-3, the V gene TRBV4-2; 10 bases line up with TRBD1. The sequenced sample was peripheral blood. The receptor comes from a middle-aged man with acute or convalescent COVID-19. CDR3 in amino acids: CASSQERTGGSTDTQYF. CDR3 in DNA: TGTGCCAGCAGCCAAGAGAGGACAGGGGGGAGCACAGATACGCAGTATTTT.